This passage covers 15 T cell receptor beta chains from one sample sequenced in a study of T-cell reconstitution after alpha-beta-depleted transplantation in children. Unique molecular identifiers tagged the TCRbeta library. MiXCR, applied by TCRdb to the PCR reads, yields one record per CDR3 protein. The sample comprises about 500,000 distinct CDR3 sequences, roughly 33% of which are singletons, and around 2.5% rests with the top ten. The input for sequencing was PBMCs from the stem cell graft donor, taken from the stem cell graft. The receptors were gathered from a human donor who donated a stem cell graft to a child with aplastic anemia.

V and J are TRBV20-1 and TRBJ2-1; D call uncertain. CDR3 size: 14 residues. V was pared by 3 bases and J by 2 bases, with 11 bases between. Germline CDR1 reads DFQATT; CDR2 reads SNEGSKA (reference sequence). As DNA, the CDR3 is TGCAGTGCTAGTGGGCCTGGGGCCTACAATGAGCAGTTCTTC. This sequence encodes CSASGPGAYNEQFF.

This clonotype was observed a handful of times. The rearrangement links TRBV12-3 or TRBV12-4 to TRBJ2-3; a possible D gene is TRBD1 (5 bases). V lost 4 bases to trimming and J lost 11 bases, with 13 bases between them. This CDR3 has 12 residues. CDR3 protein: CASSSKGYGQYF. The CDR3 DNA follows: TGTGCCAGCAGTTCGAAGGGGTATGGGCAGTATTTT.

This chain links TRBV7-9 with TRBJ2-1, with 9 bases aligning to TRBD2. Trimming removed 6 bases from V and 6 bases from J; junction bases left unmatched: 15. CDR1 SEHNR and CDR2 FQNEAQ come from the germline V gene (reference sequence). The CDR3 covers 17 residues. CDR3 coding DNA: TGTGCCAGCAGTTCCGGGGATGGCGGGAGGGTCCGCAATGAGCAGTTCTTC. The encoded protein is CASSSGDGGRVRNEQFF.

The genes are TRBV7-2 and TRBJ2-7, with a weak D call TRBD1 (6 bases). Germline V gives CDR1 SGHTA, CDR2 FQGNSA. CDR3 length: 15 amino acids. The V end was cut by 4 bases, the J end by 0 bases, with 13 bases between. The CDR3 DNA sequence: TGTGCCAGCAGCTCCCAACAGGGAAACTCCTACGAGCAGTACTTC. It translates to CASSSQQGNSYEQYF. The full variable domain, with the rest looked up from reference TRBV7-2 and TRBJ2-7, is GAGVSQSPSNKVTEKGKDVELRCDPISGHTALYWYRQSLGQGLEFLIYFQGNSAPDKSGLPSDRFSAERTGGSVSTLTIQRTQQEDSAVYLCASSSQQGNSYEQYFGPGTRLTVT.

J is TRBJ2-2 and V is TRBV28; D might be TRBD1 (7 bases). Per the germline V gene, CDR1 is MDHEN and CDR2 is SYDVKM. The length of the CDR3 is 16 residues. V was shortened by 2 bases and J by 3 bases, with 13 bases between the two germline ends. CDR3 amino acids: CASSLGRGAYTGELFF. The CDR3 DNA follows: TGTGCCAGCAGTTTAGGCAGGGGGGCTTACACCGGGGAGCTGTTTTTT.

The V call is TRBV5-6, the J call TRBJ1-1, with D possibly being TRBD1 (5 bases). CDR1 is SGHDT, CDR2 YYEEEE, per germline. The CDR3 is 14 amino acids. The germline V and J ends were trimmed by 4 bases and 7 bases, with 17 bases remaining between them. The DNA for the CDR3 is TGTGCCAGCAGCCTGTGGGGGAGCAATCTTGAAGCTTTCTTT. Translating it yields CASSLWGSNLEAFF.

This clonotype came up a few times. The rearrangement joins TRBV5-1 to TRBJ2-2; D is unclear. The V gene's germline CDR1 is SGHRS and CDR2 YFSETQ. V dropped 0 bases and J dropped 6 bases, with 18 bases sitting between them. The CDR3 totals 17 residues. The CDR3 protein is CASSLDRLRLLAGELFF. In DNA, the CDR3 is TGCGCCAGCAGCTTGGATCGTTTGAGACTTCTGGCCGGGGAGCTGTTTTTT.

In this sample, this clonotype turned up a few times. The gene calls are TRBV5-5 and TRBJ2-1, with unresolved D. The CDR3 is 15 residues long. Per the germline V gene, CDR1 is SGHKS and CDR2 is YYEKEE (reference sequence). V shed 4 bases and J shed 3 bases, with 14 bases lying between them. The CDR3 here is CASSQDTHNYNEQFF. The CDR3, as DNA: TGTGCCAGCAGCCAAGACACCCACAACTACAATGAGCAGTTCTTC.

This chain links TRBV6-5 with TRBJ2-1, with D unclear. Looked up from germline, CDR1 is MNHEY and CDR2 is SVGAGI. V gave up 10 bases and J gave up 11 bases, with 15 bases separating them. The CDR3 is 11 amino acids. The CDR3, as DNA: TGTGCCACCAGCCTCGGTGGCAAGCAGTTCTTC. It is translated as CATSLGGKQFF.

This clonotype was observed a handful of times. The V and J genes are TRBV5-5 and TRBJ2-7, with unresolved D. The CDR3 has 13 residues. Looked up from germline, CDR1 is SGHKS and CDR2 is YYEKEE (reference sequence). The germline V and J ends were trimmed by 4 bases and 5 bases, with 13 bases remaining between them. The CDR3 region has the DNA TGTGCCAGCAGCCCATCTGGCTGGGACGAGCAGTACGTC. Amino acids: CASSPSGWDEQYV.

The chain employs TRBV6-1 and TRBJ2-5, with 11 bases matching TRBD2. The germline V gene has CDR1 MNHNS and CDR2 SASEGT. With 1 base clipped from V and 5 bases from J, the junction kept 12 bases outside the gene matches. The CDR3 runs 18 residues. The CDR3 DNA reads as TGTGCCAGCAGTGAAGTCCTATCGACTAGCGGGACCGTGGAGACCCAGTACTTC. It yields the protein CASSEVLSTSGTVETQYF.

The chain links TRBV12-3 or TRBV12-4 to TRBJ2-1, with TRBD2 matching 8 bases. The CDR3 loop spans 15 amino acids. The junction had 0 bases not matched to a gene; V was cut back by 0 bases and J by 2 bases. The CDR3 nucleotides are TGTGCCAGCAGTTTAGCAGCGGGAGCCTACAATGAGCAGTTCTTC. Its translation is CASSLAAGAYNEQFF.

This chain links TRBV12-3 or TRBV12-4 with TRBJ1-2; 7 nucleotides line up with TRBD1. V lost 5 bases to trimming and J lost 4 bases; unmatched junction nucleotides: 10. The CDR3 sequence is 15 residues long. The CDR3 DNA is TGTGCCAGCAGTAATACAGGGGAGAAGGTCTATGGCTACACCTTC. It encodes CASSNTGEKVYGYTF.

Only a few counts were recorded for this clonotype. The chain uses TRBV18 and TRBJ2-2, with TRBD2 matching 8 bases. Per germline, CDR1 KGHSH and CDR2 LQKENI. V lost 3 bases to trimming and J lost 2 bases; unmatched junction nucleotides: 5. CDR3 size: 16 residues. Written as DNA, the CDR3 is TGTGCCAGCTCACCGAGCGGGAGAGCCAACACCGGGGAGCTGTTTTTT. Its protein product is CASSPSGRANTGELFF.

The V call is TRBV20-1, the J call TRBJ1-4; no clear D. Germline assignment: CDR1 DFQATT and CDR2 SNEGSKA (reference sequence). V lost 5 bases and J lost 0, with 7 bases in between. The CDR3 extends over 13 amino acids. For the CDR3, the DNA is TGCAGTGCTTCCGAATCAACTAATGAAAAACTGTTTTTT. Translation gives CSASESTNEKLFF.